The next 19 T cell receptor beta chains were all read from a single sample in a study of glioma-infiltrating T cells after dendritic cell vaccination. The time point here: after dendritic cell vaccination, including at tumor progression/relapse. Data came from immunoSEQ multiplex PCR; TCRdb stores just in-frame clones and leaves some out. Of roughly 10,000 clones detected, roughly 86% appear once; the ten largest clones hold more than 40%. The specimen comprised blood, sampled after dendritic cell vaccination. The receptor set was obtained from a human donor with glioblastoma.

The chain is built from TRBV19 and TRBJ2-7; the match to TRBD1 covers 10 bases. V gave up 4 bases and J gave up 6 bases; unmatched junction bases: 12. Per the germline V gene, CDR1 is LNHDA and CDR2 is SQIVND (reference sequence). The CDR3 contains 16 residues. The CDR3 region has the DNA TGTGCCAGTAGTACCTCCGTTGGGACAGGGGTCTCCGAGCAGTACTTC. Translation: CASSTSVGTGVSEQYF.

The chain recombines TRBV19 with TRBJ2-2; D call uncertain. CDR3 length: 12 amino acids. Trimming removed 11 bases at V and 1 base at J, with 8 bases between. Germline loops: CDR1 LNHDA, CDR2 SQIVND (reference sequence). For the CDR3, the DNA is TGTGCCGTCTACAGGAACACCGGGGAGCTGTTTTTT. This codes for CAVYRNTGELFF. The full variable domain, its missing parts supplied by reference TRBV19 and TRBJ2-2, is DGGITQSPKYLFRKEGQNVTLSCEQNLNHDAMYWYRQDPGQGLRLIYYSQIVNDFQKGDIAEGYSVSREKKESFPLTVTSAQKNPTAFYLCAVYRNTGELFFGEGSRLTVL.

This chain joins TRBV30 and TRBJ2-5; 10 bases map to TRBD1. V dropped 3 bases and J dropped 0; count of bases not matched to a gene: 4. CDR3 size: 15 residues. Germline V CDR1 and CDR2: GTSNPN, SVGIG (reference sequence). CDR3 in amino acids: CAWSVGQGDQETQYF. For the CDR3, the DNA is TGTGCCTGGAGCGTAGGACAGGGGGACCAAGAGACCCAGTACTTC.

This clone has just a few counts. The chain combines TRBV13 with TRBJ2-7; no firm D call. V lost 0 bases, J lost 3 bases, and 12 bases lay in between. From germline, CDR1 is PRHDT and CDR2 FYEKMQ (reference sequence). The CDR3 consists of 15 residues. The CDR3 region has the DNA TGTGCCAGCAGCTTAGGAAGACCAGGATGCTACGAGCAGTACTTC. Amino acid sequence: CASSLGRPGCYEQYF.

The CDR3 spells CASSRTRNTGELFF. CDR3 nucleotide sequence: TGTGCCAGCAGCCGTACTCGTAACACCGGGGAGCTGTTTTTT. The chain couples TRBV7-2 to TRBJ2-2, with D unclear. Germline V CDR1 and CDR2: SGHTA, FQGNSA. V lost 5 bases to trimming and J lost 2 bases, with 9 bases between them. The CDR3 spans 14 residues.

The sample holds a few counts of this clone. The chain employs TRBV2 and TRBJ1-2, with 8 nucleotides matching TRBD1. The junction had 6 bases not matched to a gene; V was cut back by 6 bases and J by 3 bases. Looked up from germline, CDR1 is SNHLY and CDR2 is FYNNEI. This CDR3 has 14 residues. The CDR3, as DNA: TGTGCCAGCAGCGGGGACAGGTCTCACTATGGCTACACCTTC. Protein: CASSGDRSHYGYTF. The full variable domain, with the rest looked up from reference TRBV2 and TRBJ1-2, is EPEVTQTPSHQVTQMGQEVILRCVPISNHLYFYWYRQILGQKVEFLVSFYNNEISEKSEIFDDQFSVERPDGSNFTLKIRSTKLEDSAMYFCASSGDRSHYGYTFGSGTRLTVV.

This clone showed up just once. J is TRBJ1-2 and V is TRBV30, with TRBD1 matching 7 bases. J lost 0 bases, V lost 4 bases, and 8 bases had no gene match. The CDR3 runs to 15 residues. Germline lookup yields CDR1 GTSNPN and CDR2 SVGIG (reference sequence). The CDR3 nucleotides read TGTGCCTGGAAACGGTGGACAGGAGCTAACTATGGCTACACCTTC. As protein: CAWKRWTGANYGYTF.

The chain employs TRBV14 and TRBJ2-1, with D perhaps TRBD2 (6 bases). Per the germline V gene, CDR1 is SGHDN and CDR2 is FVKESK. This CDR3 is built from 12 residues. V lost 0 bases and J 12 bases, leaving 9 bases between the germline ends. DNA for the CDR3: TGTGCCAGCAGCCAAGATGGACTATTGCAGTTCTTC. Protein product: CASSQDGLLQFF.

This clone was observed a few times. Written as DNA, the CDR3 is TGCGCCAGCAGCCAAGCGGGGGGGCGGGGGTCCTACAATGAGCAGTTCTTC. Residues: CASSQAGGRGSYNEQFF. The chain recombines TRBV4-1 with TRBJ2-1, with TRBD2 matching over 8 bases. Trimming at V came to 1 base and at J to 1 base, leaving 6 bases not matched to a gene. The CDR3 runs to 17 residues. The germline gives CDR1 MGHRA, CDR2 YSYEKL.

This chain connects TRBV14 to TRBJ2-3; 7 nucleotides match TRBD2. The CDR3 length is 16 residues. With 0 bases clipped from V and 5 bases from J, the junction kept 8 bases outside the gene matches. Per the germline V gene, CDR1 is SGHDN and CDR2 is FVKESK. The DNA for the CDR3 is TGTGCCAGCAGCCAAGATTTTGGCGGGAGCGTAGATACGCAGTATTTT. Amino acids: CASSQDFGGSVDTQYF. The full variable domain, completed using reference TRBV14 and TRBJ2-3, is EAGVTQFPSHSVIEKGQTVTLRCDPISGHDNLYWYRRVMGKEIKFLLHFVKESKQDESGMPNNRFLAERTGGTYSTLKVQPAELEDSGVYFCASSQDFGGSVDTQYFGPGTRLTVL.

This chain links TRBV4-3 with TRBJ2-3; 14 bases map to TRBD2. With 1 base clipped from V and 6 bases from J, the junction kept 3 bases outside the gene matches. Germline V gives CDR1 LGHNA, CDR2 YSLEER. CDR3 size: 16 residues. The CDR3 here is CASSQGRLAGGDTQYF. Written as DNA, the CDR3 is TGCGCCAGCAGCCAAGGACGACTAGCGGGAGGGGATACGCAGTATTTT.

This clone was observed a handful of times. For the CDR3, the DNA is TGTGCCAGCAGTTTGGACAGGGACGGAAACACCATATATTTT. Protein product: CASSLDRDGNTIYF. The rearrangement joins TRBV2 to TRBJ1-3; TRBD1 agrees at 8 bases. The CDR3 has 14 amino acids. The J segment lost 4 bases and the V segment lost 5 bases, leaving 4 bases of the junction unmatched. Per the germline V gene, CDR1 is SNHLY and CDR2 is FYNNEI.

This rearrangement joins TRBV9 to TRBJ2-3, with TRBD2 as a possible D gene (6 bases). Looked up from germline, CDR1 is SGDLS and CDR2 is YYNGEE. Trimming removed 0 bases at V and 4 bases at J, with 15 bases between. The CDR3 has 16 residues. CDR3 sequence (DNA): TGTGCCAGCAGCGTAGCACCGGGAGAAAGGGCAGATACGCAGTATTTT. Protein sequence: CASSVAPGERADTQYF. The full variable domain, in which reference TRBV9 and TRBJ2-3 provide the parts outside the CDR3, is DSGVTQTPKHLITATGQRVTLRCSPRSGDLSVYWYQQSLDQGLQFLIQYYNGEERAKGNILERFSAQQFPDLHSELNLSSLELGDSALYFCASSVAPGERADTQYFGPGTRLTVL.

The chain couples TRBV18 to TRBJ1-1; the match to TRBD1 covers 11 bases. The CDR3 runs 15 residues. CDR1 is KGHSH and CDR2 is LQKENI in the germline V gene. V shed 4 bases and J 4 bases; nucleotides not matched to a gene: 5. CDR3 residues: CASSLPGTGGTEAFF. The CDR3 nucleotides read TGTGCCAGCTCACTGCCCGGGACAGGGGGCACTGAAGCTTTCTTT.

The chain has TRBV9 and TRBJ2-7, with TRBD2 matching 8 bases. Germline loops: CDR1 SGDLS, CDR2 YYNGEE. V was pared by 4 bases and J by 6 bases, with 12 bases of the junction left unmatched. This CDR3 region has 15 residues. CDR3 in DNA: TGTGCCAGCAGCTCGTCCGGGAGGGCCCTCGGCGAGCAGTACTTC. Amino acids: CASSSSGRALGEQYF.

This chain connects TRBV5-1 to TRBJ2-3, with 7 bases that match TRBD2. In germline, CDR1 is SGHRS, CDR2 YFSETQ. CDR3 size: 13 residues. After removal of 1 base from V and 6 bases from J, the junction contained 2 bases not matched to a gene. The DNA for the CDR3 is TGCGCCAGCAGCTTGCTGACTAGCGATACGCAGTATTTT. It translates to CASSLLTSDTQYF.

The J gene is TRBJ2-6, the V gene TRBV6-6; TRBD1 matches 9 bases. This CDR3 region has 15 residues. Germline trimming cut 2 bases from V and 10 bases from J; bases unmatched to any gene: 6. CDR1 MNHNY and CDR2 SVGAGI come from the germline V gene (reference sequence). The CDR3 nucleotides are TGTGCCAGCAGTTACGAGGGACAGGGAAATAACGTCCTGACTTTC. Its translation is CASSYEGQGNNVLTF.

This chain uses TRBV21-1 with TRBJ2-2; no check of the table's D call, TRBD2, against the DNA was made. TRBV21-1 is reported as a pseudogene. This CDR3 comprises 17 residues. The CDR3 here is CASSGDSGRPHTGELFF. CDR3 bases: TGTGCCAGCAGTGGGGATAGCGGGCGACCTCACACCGGGGAGCTGTTTTTT.

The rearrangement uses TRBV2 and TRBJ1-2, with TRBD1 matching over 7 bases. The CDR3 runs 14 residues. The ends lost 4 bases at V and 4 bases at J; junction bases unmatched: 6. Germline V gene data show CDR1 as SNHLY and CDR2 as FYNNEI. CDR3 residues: CASSADREAYGYTF. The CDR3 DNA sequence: TGTGCCAGCAGTGCAGACAGGGAAGCCTATGGCTACACCTTC.